What follows are 20 T cell receptor beta chains derived from one specimen sequenced in a study of patients and donors after allogeneic stem cell transplantation. TCRdb reprocessed the RT-PCR reads via MiXCR and lists one record per CDR3 protein. Of some 30,000 distinct CDR3 sequences listed, around 33% are singletons. The sequenced sample consisted of blood, either unsorted or a sorted T cell fraction (not recorded which). Receptors were obtained from a human donor who was either an allogeneic HSCT recipient or a stem cell or donor lymphocyte infusion donor (not recorded which). It is not recorded whose cells these are; they may come from a transplant donor.

CDR3 region: CASSLFALHGDTGELFF. The CDR3 coding sequence is TGTGCCAGCAGCTTGTTCGCTTTACACGGCGACACCGGGGAGCTGTTTTTT. The chain couples TRBV5-6 to TRBJ2-2; D not certain. CDR1 SGHDT and CDR2 YYEEEE come from the germline V gene. Trimming removed 1 base at V and 3 bases at J, with 16 bases between. The CDR3 length is 17 residues.

The chain employs TRBV20-1 and TRBJ1-2; D is ambiguous. CDR1 and CDR2 from the germline V gene are DFQATT and SNEGSKA (reference sequence). The CDR3 sequence is 13 residues long. V dropped 1 base and J dropped 1 base, with 7 bases sitting between them. This CDR3 reads CSARVQVNYGYTF. The CDR3, as DNA: TGCAGTGCTAGAGTTCAGGTTAACTATGGCTACACCTTC.

A remark on this clonotype: The junction differs from germline at one of its ends, possibly a read error. The chain is built from TRBV7-9 and TRBJ1-1; no clear D gene. The CDR3 is 14 amino acids. The germline V gene encodes CDR1 SEHNR and CDR2 FQNEAQ (reference sequence). Here the CDR3 reads CASSFTAVNTEVFF. CDR3 in DNA: TGTGCCAGCAGCTTTACGGCTGTGAACACTGAAGTTTTCTTT.

The chain links TRBV20-1 to TRBJ2-1, with D uncertain. Germline V gives CDR1 DFQATT, CDR2 SNEGSKA (reference sequence). This CDR3 is 12 amino acids long. Trimming shortened V by 5 bases and J by 9 bases, and 14 bases separated the two germline ends. CDR3 region: CSAFGRASEQFF. CDR3 DNA: TGCAGTGCTTTTGGACGCGCCAGTGAGCAGTTCTTC.

V usage is TRBV10-3 and J usage is TRBJ2-1; 8 bases agree with TRBD2. Germline V gives CDR1 ENHRY, CDR2 SYGVKD. This CDR3 is built from 15 residues. The junction had 9 bases not matched to a gene; V was cut back by 4 bases and J by 7 bases. DNA for the CDR3: TGTGCCATCAGTGCTTTACTAGCGGTCGAGAATGAGCAGTTCTTC. It translates to CAISALLAVENEQFF.

The V and J genes are TRBV20-1 and TRBJ1-6, with D possibly matching TRBD1 (5 bases). The V end was cut by 3 bases, the J end by 3 bases, with 9 bases between. Germline V lookup: CDR1 DFQATT, CDR2 SNEGSKA (reference sequence). The CDR3 runs 14 residues. In DNA, the CDR3 is TGCAGTGCTAGGGGGGAGGGCTATAATTCACCCCTCCACTTT. Translated: CSARGEGYNSPLHF.

This clonotype was counted between two and nine times. The rearrangement uses TRBV27 and TRBJ1-2; maybe TRBD1 (6 bases). This CDR3 has 13 residues. The germline V and J ends were trimmed by 3 bases and 8 bases, with 13 bases remaining between them. The V gene's germline CDR1 is MNHEY and CDR2 SMNVEV (reference sequence). Here the CDR3 reads CASSLSRGGGYTF. The DNA for the CDR3 is TGTGCCAGCAGTTTGAGCAGGGGAGGGGGCTACACCTTC.

V usage is TRBV3-1 and J usage is TRBJ2-3, with D maybe TRBD1 (5 bases). V shed 6 bases and J shed 2 bases, with 9 bases lying between them. This CDR3 contains 13 residues. The germline V gene encodes CDR1 LGHDT and CDR2 YNNKEL (reference sequence). CDR3 amino acids: CASSTGHTDTQYF. The CDR3 coding sequence is TGTGCCAGCAGTACAGGACACACAGATACGCAGTATTTT.

In its sample, this clonotype was seen a few times. The chain recombines TRBV19 with TRBJ2-1; D unclear. This CDR3 region has 13 residues. Germline V CDR1 and CDR2: LNHDA, SQIVND (reference sequence). Trimming cost V 7 bases and J 1 base, with 8 bases left between them. The CDR3 protein is CASNFASYNEQFF. The CDR3, as DNA: TGTGCCAGTAATTTTGCATCCTACAATGAGCAGTTCTTC.

The genes are TRBV7-2 and TRBJ2-5; D is undetermined. The CDR3 runs to 15 residues. Germline assignment: CDR1 SGHTA and CDR2 FQGNSA. The V gene lost 2 bases and the J gene lost 1 base, with 11 bases spanning the gap. This CDR3 is CASSLNPPFQETQYF. The CDR3 DNA follows: TGTGCCAGCAGCTTAAATCCGCCCTTCCAAGAGACCCAGTACTTC.

This clonotype showed up just a few times. This rearrangement joins TRBV5-8 to TRBJ1-1; D gene uncertain. The V gene's germline CDR1 is SGHTS and CDR2 YDEGEE. V was pared by 4 bases and J by 1 base, with 11 bases between. The CDR3 has 14 amino acids. In DNA, the CDR3 is TGTGCCAGCAGCCGATTGGCTCCGAACACTGAAGCTTTCTTT. It specifies CASSRLAPNTEAFF.

By sample fraction, this clonotype is medium-sized (0.01 to 0.1%). The chain links TRBV24-1 to TRBJ2-2; D is uncertain. The V end was cut by 9 bases, the J end by 1 base, with 5 bases between. The CDR3 runs to 12 residues. Germline V gene lookup returns CDR1 KGHDR and CDR2 SFDVKD. CDR3 DNA sequence: TGTGCCACCTCTTGGAACACCGGGGAGCTGTTTTTT. It is translated as CATSWNTGELFF.

The V call is TRBV7-9, the J call TRBJ2-3; a possible D gene is TRBD1 (5 bases). Deletions cut 3 bases from V and 5 bases from J, with 12 bases between. The CDR3 has 14 residues. Per the germline V gene, CDR1 is SEHNR and CDR2 is FQNEAQ (reference sequence). CDR3 nucleotides: TGTGCCAGCAGCTTCGAGACCCAGGGAGATACGCAGTATTTT. Translated: CASSFETQGDTQYF.

The rearrangement uses TRBV7-3 and TRBJ1-1; unclear D gene. The germline V and J ends were trimmed by 4 bases and 0 bases, with 6 bases remaining between them. The CDR3 length is 13 residues. Germline V gives CDR1 SGHTA, CDR2 FQGTGA. The CDR3 nucleotides are TGTGCCAGCAGCTCCACAGTGAACACTGAAGCTTTCTTT. Translated: CASSSTVNTEAFF.

Only a few counts were recorded for this clonotype. The chain recombines TRBV18 with TRBJ1-1; 8 bases agree with TRBD1. Unmatched junction bases numbered 4, after V lost 3 bases and J lost 1 base. CDR1 and CDR2 (germline): KGHSH, LQKENI. The CDR3 contains 15 residues. The CDR3 DNA follows: TGTGCCAGCTCACCTTATGGGACAGGGAACACTGAAGCTTTCTTT. Translating it yields CASSPYGTGNTEAFF.

The chain uses TRBV3-1 and TRBJ2-5; D unclear. Trimming took off 9 bases at V and 5 bases at J, with 16 bases between the two ends. CDR3 length: 13 amino acids. The germline V gene encodes CDR1 LGHDT and CDR2 YNNKEL (reference sequence). Written as DNA, the CDR3 is TGTGCCAGTACCCCTACGTGGCGGGAGACCCAGTACTTC. This translates into CASTPTWRETQYF.

A note on this clonotype: This may come from a read error, since a much larger clone is one base off. V is TRBV7-9 and J is TRBJ2-1; D remains unclear. V was pared by 2 bases and J by 0 bases, with 5 bases between. CDR3 length: 14 residues. Per the germline V gene, CDR1 is SEHNR and CDR2 is FQNEAQ (reference sequence). The CDR3 loop reads CASSLLSSYNEQFF. As DNA, the CDR3 is TGTGCCAGCAGCTTACTGAGCTCCTACAATGAGCAGTTCTTC.

This clonotype was counted between two and nine times. The V call is TRBV20-1, the J call TRBJ1-2; possibly TRBD1 for D (5 bases). The CDR3 consists of 13 residues. The ends were cut back, 0 bases at V and 5 bases at J, with 10 bases in the middle. CDR1 DFQATT and CDR2 SNEGSKA come from the germline V gene (reference sequence). The CDR3 sequence is CSAREGPEYGYTF. CDR3 nucleotides: TGCAGTGCTAGAGAGGGGCCAGAATATGGCTACACCTTC.

Written as DNA, the CDR3 is TGCGCCAGCCGCGGACTAGACCACGAGCAGTACTTC. Translated: CASRGLDHEQYF. V and J are TRBV5-1 and TRBJ2-7; 7 nucleotides line up with TRBD2. The J segment lost 5 bases and the V segment lost 7 bases, leaving 6 bases of the junction unmatched. Germline values: CDR1 SGHRS, CDR2 YFSETQ. The CDR3 length is 12 residues.

This clonotype was counted many times. The rearrangement links TRBV29-1 to TRBJ1-2; perhaps TRBD1 as D (5 bases). Trimming removed 8 bases from V and 8 bases from J, with 21 bases in between. The CDR3 runs 13 residues. Looked up from germline, CDR1 is SQVTM and CDR2 is ANQGSEA. The CDR3 DNA reads TGCAGCTCCGAGTCTGGGGGACTTGGAGGCTACACCTTC. This gives the protein CSSESGGLGGYTF.